This T cell receptor (beta chain) was profiled in a study of response to subunit inactivated influenza vaccine. Remarks on this clonotype: Its cognate antigen is unknown.

Study outcomes and limitations: The authors suggested that every seasonal influenza vaccination recruits few new T cells.

TCRdb re-called the RT-PCR reads with MiXCR, one entry per CDR3 protein. The sample includes around 760,000 distinct CDR3 sequences, approximately 13% of them seen just once. Germline CDR1 SNHLY, CDR2 FYNNEI. This CDR3 is built from 15 residues. After removal of 5 bases from V and 8 bases from J, the junction contained 11 bases not matched to a gene. This material consisted of PBMCs from blood, taken 14 to 15 days before vaccination. The chain combines TRBV2 with TRBJ2-1, with 8 bases fitting TRBD1. This clonotype was obtained from a man aged 45 to 65 who received an inactivated influenza vaccine. CDR3 sequence reads: CASSPDRVDFDEQFF. The CDR3 DNA reads as TGTGCCAGCAGTCCGGACAGGGTCGATTTTGATGAGCAGTTCTTC. The full variable domain, its missing parts supplied by reference TRBV2 and TRBJ2-1, is EPEVTQTPSHQVTQMGQEVILRCVPISNHLYFYWYRQILGQKVEFLVSFYNNEISEKSEIFDDQFSVERPDGSNFTLKIRSTKLEDSAMYFCASSPDRVDFDEQFFGPGTRLTVL.